This T cell receptor beta chain was identified during a study of metastatic and nonmetastatic thyroid tumors. For the study at large: Comparative analysis of repertoires was undertaken across blood and tumor or nodule tissue obtained from malignant and benign thyroid patients. Study results and limitations: Significantly higher TCR beta diversity was reportedly seen in malignant thyroid tumors than benign nodules, in blood and tumor.

Germline-derived CDR1 and CDR2 are GTSNPN and SVGIG (reference sequence). V was cut by 3 bases and J by 5 bases, with 11 bases left in between. The CDR3 sequence is 12 residues long. MiXCR was used by TCRdb to re-call the PCR reads. The data hold almost 85,000 clones, with 12% observed a single time. None of the patients had undergone any treatment ahead of thyroid surgery. This clone was seen many times. The antigen is undetermined. The chain links TRBV30 to TRBJ2-7; D is undetermined. The sequenced sample consisted of tumor tissue. The TCR comes from a female donor with papillary thyroid cancer or a benign thyroid nodule (not recorded which). Some clones in this sample may be carry-over from other donors' samples. CDR3 loop: CAWRPQVNEQYF. The CDR3 DNA reads as TGTGCCTGGAGACCCCAGGTAAACGAGCAGTACTTC.